These T cell receptor beta chains were read from a single sample in a study of regulatory dendritic cells for organ transplantation. What these receptors recognize is not known. Sequenced by immunoSEQ multiplex PCR; TCRdb stores in-frame clones only, minus some. In the table there are approximately 10,000 clones, roughly four fifths of which are singletons. Sequencing was carried out using memory CD4+ T cells from blood cultured with regulatory dendritic cells. Receptors originate from a human donor in good health. Both conserved end residues are part of each CDR3. Fields, in order: D gene, J gene, V gene, CDR3 protein. D genes are given only for firm matches.

d_call: .
j_call: TRBJ1-6
v_call: TRBV6-5
cdr3_aa: CASREGYSPLHF

d_call: .
j_call: TRBJ1-6
v_call: TRBV6-1
cdr3_aa: CASSESQSPLHF

d_call: .
j_call: TRBJ1-2
v_call: TRBV6-6
cdr3_aa: CASSPANYGYTF

d_call: .
j_call: TRBJ1-2
v_call: TRBV2
cdr3_aa: CASSAGLDGYTF

d_call: TRBD2
j_call: TRBJ2-3
v_call: TRBV2
cdr3_aa: CASKTSGGAGQKYF

d_call: .
j_call: TRBJ1-2
v_call: TRBV18
cdr3_aa: CASSPQPGGDGYTF

d_call: .
j_call: TRBJ1-1
v_call: TRBV5-8
cdr3_aa: CASSLGNTADTEAFF

d_call: .
j_call: TRBJ1-5
v_call: TRBV2
cdr3_aa: CASRGAGQFVQPQHF

d_call: .
j_call: TRBJ2-1
v_call: TRBV5-1
cdr3_aa: CASSSNTRGGMDEQFF

d_call: TRBD2
j_call: TRBJ2-5
v_call: TRBV14
cdr3_aa: CASSPWTSGAQETQYF

d_call: TRBD1
j_call: TRBJ1-2
v_call: TRBV6-1
cdr3_aa: CASRSGTDYYGYTF

d_call: .
j_call: TRBJ1-5
v_call: TRBV7-9
cdr3_aa: CASSSLGGSNQPQHF

d_call: .
j_call: TRBJ2-5
v_call: TRBV5-4
cdr3_aa: CASSRDRSQETQYF

d_call: .
j_call: TRBJ2-4
v_call: TRBV6-1
cdr3_aa: CASTPSDSLNIQYF

d_call: TRBD1
j_call: TRBJ2-3
v_call: TRBV4-2
cdr3_aa: CASSQSGTGFGTDTQYF

d_call: TRBD2
j_call: TRBJ2-7
v_call: TRBV5-1
cdr3_aa: CASSTGTSGGITYEQYF

d_call: TRBD1
j_call: TRBJ2-7
v_call: TRBV5-4
cdr3_aa: CASSTGTDFSEQYF